The clone carrying this TCR beta chain turned up a few times. With MiXCR, TCRdb called clones anew from the PCR reads. The table lists 9,500 to 13,000 clones, 25% to 40% of them singletons. V was trimmed by 2 bases and J by 4 bases, leaving 8 bases between them. The germline V gene encodes CDR1 SNHLY and CDR2 FYNNEI. The CDR3 spans 13 residues. The entry originates in a study of metastatic and nonmetastatic thyroid tumors. Looking at the study overall: A comparison of repertoires was made across blood and tumor or nodule tissue from malignant and benign thyroid patients.

There were no patients who had received any treatment before thyroid surgery. This chain uses TRBV2 with TRBJ1-2; D gene ambiguous. This receptor was obtained from a female donor with papillary thyroid cancer or a benign thyroid nodule (not recorded which). Some clones in this sample may be carry-over from other donors' samples. Sequenced input: tumor tissue. Written as DNA, the CDR3 is TGTGCCAGCAGTGAATATCCGGGCTATGGCTACACCTTC. It encodes CASSEYPGYGYTF.